This is a list of T cell receptor beta chains from one sample in a study of T-cell reconstitution after alpha-beta-depleted transplantation in children. Using its own MiXCR run on the PCR reads, TCRdb lists one record per CDR3 protein. The data show about 640,000 distinct CDR3 sequences, approximately 13% seen once. This material consisted of PBMCs, mostly from graft donor cells, taken 360 days after TCRalphabeta/CD19-depleted stem cell transplant. Receptors originate from a male patient aged 10 to 17 who had a stem cell transplant for acute myeloid leukemia, so the T cells may come from the graft donor. Each CDR3 is given with its conserved first and last residue. The D gene is left open where the match is weak. Only some rows state a clone size, as once, few, many or a class for expanded clones.

TRBV7-8	few	.	TRBJ2-3	TGTGCCAGCAGCTCCTACAGGGGCAGCGGGATGGAGGAGGCAGATACGCAGTATTTT	CASSSYRGSGMEEADTQYF
TRBV28	many	TRBD1	TRBJ2-5	TGTGCCAGCAGTTTGGTACGGGACAGAACAGCTAGGGAGACCCAGTACTTC	CASSLVRDRTARETQYF
TRBV20-1	.	.	TRBJ2-7	TGCAGTGCTGTACCGGGGGCAACCTACGAGCAGTACTTC	CSAVPGATYEQYF
TRBV7-2	.	TRBD2	TRBJ2-4	TGTGCCAGCAGCCCGGGACTAGCGGGATTCCTCAAAAACATTCAGTACTTC	CASSPGLAGFLKNIQYF
TRBV7-2	few	.	TRBJ2-1	TGTGCCAGCAGCTTAGGGCAAAGGGCGTTCAATAATGAGCAGTTCTTC	CASSLGQRAFNNEQFF
TRBV29-1	.	TRBD2	TRBJ2-3	TGCAGCGTTGAACCCCGACTAGCGGGAGAAGATACGCAGTATTTT	CSVEPRLAGEDTQYF
TRBV25-1	.	.	TRBJ2-2	TGTGCCAGCAGATCAAATAGGGGGCTAGCGGACGACACCGGGGAGCTGTTTTTT	CASRSNRGLADDTGELFF
TRBV20-1	few	.	TRBJ1-1	TGCAGTGCTAGAGGGATATCCATGAACACTGAAGCTTTCTTT	CSARGISMNTEAFF
TRBV20-1	few	.	TRBJ2-5	TGCAGTGCTAGTAGGTTAGCGGCGTACCAAGAGACCCAGTACTTC	CSASRLAAYQETQYF
TRBV7-2	many	.	TRBJ1-1	TGTGCCAGCAGCTTAGTTAACACTGAAGCTTTCTTT	CASSLVNTEAFF
TRBV10-3	few	.	TRBJ2-3	TGTGCCATCAGAAAAGCGGAGAGCACAGATACGCAGTATTTT	CAIRKAESTDTQYF
TRBV9	.	TRBD2	TRBJ2-3	TGTGCCAGCAGCGCACAACTAGCGGGAGGGTTTGGAGATACGCAGTATTTT	CASSAQLAGGFGDTQYF
TRBV7-2	few	TRBD2	TRBJ2-7	TGTGCCAGCAGCACGGGACTAGCGGGAGTATACGAGCAGTACTTC	CASSTGLAGVYEQYF
TRBV29-1	few	.	TRBJ2-2	TGCAGCGTCCAAGGCCCAACGAACACCGGGGAGCTGTTTTTT	CSVQGPTNTGELFF
TRBV28	many	TRBD2	TRBJ2-7	TGTGCCAGCACCGGGGGAGGGTGGTCCTACGAGCAGTACTTC	CASTGGGWSYEQYF
TRBV11-2	many	TRBD1	TRBJ2-2	TGTGCCAGCAGCCGGTCCGGACAGGAGTTCACCGGGGAGCTGTTTTTT	CASSRSGQEFTGELFF
TRBV11-1	.	TRBD2	TRBJ2-7	TGTGCCAGCAGCTTAACCACCACTAGCGGGGCCTCCTACGAGCAGTACTTC	CASSLTTTSGASYEQYF
TRBV20-1	few	TRBD1	TRBJ2-7	TGCAGTGCTAGAGGTTCAAAGAGTGCGGGGACAGGTTCCTACGAGCAGTACTTC	CSARGSKSAGTGSYEQYF
TRBV4-2	many	.	TRBJ2-7	TGTGCCAGCAGCCAGGGGGGACAGACCCACGAGCAGTACTTC	CASSQGGQTHEQYF
TRBV3-1	few	TRBD2	TRBJ2-3	TGTGCCAGCAGCCAAGATATAACTAGCGCAGATACGCAGTATTTT	CASSQDITSADTQYF
TRBV7-9	few	TRBD1	TRBJ2-1	TGTGCCAGCAGCCAAGACAGGGGCCCGTCCTACAATGAGCAGTTCTTC	CASSQDRGPSYNEQFF
TRBV11-2	.	TRBD2	TRBJ2-5	TGTGCCAGCAGCCCCCCGGCACGGGTAGCGGGAGGGCCAGAGACCCAGTACTTC	CASSPPARVAGGPETQYF
TRBV29-1	few	.	TRBJ2-4	TGCAGCGTTGAAAAGGGGGCCAAAAACATTCAGTACTTC	CSVEKGAKNIQYF
TRBV12-3/TRBV12-4	.	.	TRBJ2-4	TGTGCCAGCAGGGAGACGGGGATTCAGTACTTC	CASRETGIQYF
TRBV12-3/TRBV12-4	.	.	TRBJ2-7	TGTGCCAGCAGTTTCCAAGGGACTTACCTCATCTCCTACGAGCAGTACTTC	CASSFQGTYLISYEQYF
TRBV10-3	.	.	TRBJ2-7	TGTGCCATCAGACAACAGGTGTCCGGCGAGCAGTACTTC	CAIRQQVSGEQYF